One and the same sample provided the 9 T cell receptor beta chains below, sequenced in a study of T cells in Graves' hyperthyroidism and ophthalmopathy. TCR beta CDR3 regions were amplified from RNA. The HTBI primer set was used in a first-round RT-PCR of the TCR CDR3. TCRdb analysed the multiplex PCR reads with MiXCR anew, one entry per CDR3 protein. The data contain around 420,000 distinct CDR3 sequences, more than 15% of them singletons. The specimen was blood. Receptors were obtained from a woman younger than 30 with Graves' hyperthyroidism.

This clonotype has ten or more counts. The chain links TRBV15 to TRBJ1-2; a possible D gene is TRBD1 (5 bases). Trimming took off 4 bases at V and 8 bases at J, with 11 bases between the two ends. Germline CDR1 reads LNHNV; CDR2 reads YYDKDF (reference sequence). The CDR3 has 12 residues. The CDR3 reads CATSTTTAGYTF. Written as DNA, the CDR3 is TGTGCCACCAGCACAACGACAGCCGGCTACACCTTC.

Of note for this clonotype: A read error may be the cause here, since a much bigger clone is one base away. The CDR3 here is CSAATHNEQFF. CDR3 nucleotides: TGCAGTGCGGCAACGCACAATGAGCAGTTCTTC. The genes are TRBV20-1 and TRBJ2-1; D remains ambiguous. The V and J ends lost 6 bases and 5 bases respectively, with 8 bases between them. Germline V CDR1 and CDR2: DFQATT, SNEGSKA (reference sequence). The CDR3 sequence is 11 residues long.

At least ten counts were recorded for this clonotype. The chain employs TRBV3-1 and TRBJ1-5; no definite D call. CDR1 is LGHDT and CDR2 is YNNKEL in the germline V gene (reference sequence). Trimming pared 2 bases from V and 1 base from J, leaving 9 bases between. This CDR3 contains 15 residues. CDR3 nucleotides: TGTGCCAGCAGCCAAACAAGGGCGAGCAATCAGCCCCAGCATTTT. Translated, it gives CASSQTRASNQPQHF.

At least ten counts were recorded for this clonotype. The rearrangement links TRBV13 to TRBJ1-1; the D is unclear. This CDR3 spans 14 amino acids. The V end was cut by 0 bases, the J end by 5 bases, with 10 bases between. Germline V gene data show CDR1 as PRHDT and CDR2 as FYEKMQ (reference sequence). The CDR3 DNA follows: TGTGCCAGCAGCTTAGGGGAATCGAGGACTGAAGCTTTCTTT. This encodes CASSLGESRTEAFF.

This clonotype was observed a handful of times. The rearrangement links TRBV19 to TRBJ1-5, with 7 bases lining up with TRBD1. J lost 3 bases, V lost 3 bases, and 5 bases had no gene match. Germline lookup yields CDR1 LNHDA and CDR2 SQIVND (reference sequence). The CDR3 is made up of 15 amino acids. The CDR3 DNA follows: TGTGCCAGTAGTATTGAGGGACAGACCAATCAGCCCCAGCATTTT. Amino acids: CASSIEGQTNQPQHF.

The sample holds many counts of this clonotype. The chain combines TRBV27 with TRBJ2-2, with 7 bases aligning to TRBD1. The CDR3 totals 15 residues. CDR1 is MNHEY, CDR2 SMNVEV, per germline (reference sequence). Germline trimming cut 3 bases from V and 1 base from J; bases unmatched to any gene: 2. The CDR3 spells CASSLTGLNTGELFF. The CDR3 nucleotides are TGTGCCAGCAGTTTGACAGGGTTGAACACCGGGGAGCTGTTTTTT.

Concerning this clonotype: The germline gene is not matched at one end of the junction; a read error may be the cause. The chain links TRBV13 to TRBJ1-4; D call uncertain. The V gene's germline CDR1 is PRHDT and CDR2 FYEKMQ (reference sequence). The CDR3 has 16 residues. CDR3 nucleotide sequence: TGCGCCAGCAGCCAAGGTGTGCAAGATGGGAATGAAAAACTGTTTTTT. Translating it yields CASSQGVQDGNEKLFF.

This clonotype was picked up many times. The chain combines TRBV28 with TRBJ2-7, with 9 bases matching TRBD2. The germline gives CDR1 MDHEN, CDR2 SYDVKM. V shed 3 bases, J shed 2 bases, and the junction held 5 bases outside the gene matches. The CDR3 spans 15 residues. The CDR3 sequence is CASSFSLAGPYEQYF. The CDR3 coding sequence is TGTGCCAGCAGTTTCTCCCTAGCGGGACCCTACGAGCAGTACTTC.

This clonotype was counted at least ten times. This chain uses TRBV2 with TRBJ2-6; D is possibly TRBD1 or TRBD2 (5 bases each). Trimming shortened V by 5 bases and J by 2 bases, and 19 bases separated the two germline ends. Germline-derived CDR1 and CDR2 are SNHLY and FYNNEI. The CDR3 sequence is 18 residues long. The CDR3 region is CASSSRRTLKAGANVLTF. Written as DNA, the CDR3 is TGTGCCAGCAGTTCCCGGAGGACACTTAAGGCTGGGGCCAACGTCCTGACTTTC.